This T cell receptor (beta chain) was observed in a study of cytomegalovirus exposure and HLA in healthy donors. Germline V CDR1 and CDR2: GTSNPN, SVGIG (reference sequence). The V end lost 2 bases, the J end lost 4 bases, and 13 bases lay between the germline ends. The CDR3 spans 14 residues. Study results and caveats: Researchers reported in a later analysis that a missense DCLRE1C variant was tied to TCR beta V- and J-gene trimming. Within an earlier analysis, most TCR beta V segments proved productive either about 87% or about 30% of the time.

Researchers ran the PCR with 60 Vbeta and 13 Jbeta primers. Assay used: immunoSEQ multiplex PCR; TCRdb lists only in-frame clones, some missing. The sample contains about 120,000 clones, 70% to 80% of which appear only once. On this clone: Its antigen is not known.

The sequenced sample consisted of PBMCs. V usage is TRBV30 and J usage is TRBJ2-3; D perhaps matches TRBD2 (7 bases). The receptor was isolated from a woman aged 40 to 50 in good health and CMV-seropositive. The CDR3 region has the DNA TGTGCCTGGAGTACGGGGGGCCCAGCAGATACGCAGTATTTT. It yields the protein CAWSTGGPADTQYF.